Below, one T cell receptor beta chain is given with its context. The data stem from a study of cytomegalovirus exposure and HLA in healthy donors. The PCR ran on 60 Vbeta and 13 Jbeta primers. The protocol was immunoSEQ multiplex PCR, while the TCRdb copy is restricted to in-frame clones and leaves out a portion. The table lists approximately 75,000 clones, roughly 74% of them singletons. This receptor was identified in a woman aged 55-69 years in good health and CMV-seropositive. Sequenced: PBMCs.

CDR3 region: CASSSGQGVNQPQHF. The CDR3 DNA is TGTGCCAGCAGCTCCGGACAGGGTGTCAATCAGCCCCAGCATTTT. V and J are TRBV28 and TRBJ1-5; 8 nucleotides line up with TRBD1. The CDR3 is 15 amino acids. Germline CDR1 is MDHEN and CDR2 is SYDVKM. Germline trimming cut 6 bases from V and 3 bases from J; bases unmatched to any gene: 7.